The rows below give T cell receptor beta chains drawn from one sample of a study of blood T cell repertoires in COVID-19. Generated by immunoSEQ multiplex PCR, the TCRdb table keeps only in-frame clones and is missing some. The table lists 250,000 or so clones, approximately 80% of them singletons. Sample: peripheral blood. These receptors all come from a man aged 55 to 70 with acute or convalescent COVID-19. Each CDR3 is given with its conserved first and last residue. The order of the fields is clone size, D gene, V gene, J gene, CDR3 DNA, CDR3 protein. D genes are given only for firm matches. Some rows have no size entry. The others give once, few or many, or a class for an expanded clone.

clone size: -
D gene: TRBD1
V gene: TRBV6-5
J gene: TRBJ2-5
CDR3 DNA: TGTGCCAGCAGTTATTACAGGGGAGAGACCCAGTACTTC
CDR3 protein: CASSYYRGETQYF

clone size: -
D gene: -
V gene: TRBV19
J gene: TRBJ2-3
CDR3 DNA: TGTGCCAGTAGTCGGGTTAGCACAGATACGCAGTATTTT
CDR3 protein: CASSRVSTDTQYF

clone size: few
D gene: -
V gene: TRBV27
J gene: TRBJ2-7
CDR3 DNA: TGTGCCAGCAGCCTCCGGGGCTCCTACGAGCAGTACTTC
CDR3 protein: CASSLRGSYEQYF

clone size: -
D gene: TRBD2
V gene: TRBV7-9
J gene: TRBJ2-3
CDR3 DNA: TGTGCCAGCAGCCCTCCGGAAAGGGTAGCGGGGAGGACAGATACGCAGTATTTT
CDR3 protein: CASSPPERVAGRTDTQYF

clone size: -
D gene: TRBD1
V gene: TRBV28
J gene: TRBJ2-5
CDR3 DNA: TGTGCCAGCAGTTTTATAATACAGGGGGCAGAGACCCAGTACTTC
CDR3 protein: CASSFIIQGAETQYF

clone size: few
D gene: TRBD2
V gene: TRBV5-1
J gene: TRBJ2-7
CDR3 DNA: TGCGCCAGCAGGCCCGGGACTAGAGGCTACGAGCAGTACTTC
CDR3 protein: CASRPGTRGYEQYF

clone size: -
D gene: TRBD1
V gene: TRBV30
J gene: TRBJ2-2
CDR3 DNA: TGTGCCTGGAGTATATTGCCTCCTGGGGCAGGGGGCCCCGGGGAGCTGTTTTTT
CDR3 protein: CAWSILPPGAGGPGELFF

clone size: -
D gene: TRBD2
V gene: TRBV27
J gene: TRBJ2-1
CDR3 DNA: TGTGCCAGCAGTTTATTGTCCGGGACTAGCGGGAGGCCCTACAATGAGCAGTTCTTC
CDR3 protein: CASSLLSGTSGRPYNEQFF

clone size: -
D gene: -
V gene: TRBV6-5
J gene: TRBJ1-2
CDR3 DNA: TGTGCCAGCAGGAAAGACCAGGAGGTCAACTATGGCTACACCTTC
CDR3 protein: CASRKDQEVNYGYTF

clone size: few
D gene: TRBD1
V gene: TRBV7-9
J gene: TRBJ1-3
CDR3 DNA: TGTGCCAGCAGCCATGGGACAGGGGTAGGAAACACCATATATTTT
CDR3 protein: CASSHGTGVGNTIYF

clone size: -
D gene: TRBD1
V gene: TRBV29-1
J gene: TRBJ2-2
CDR3 DNA: TGCAGCGTTGTGGGGACAGGGACCACCGGGGAGCTGTTTTTT
CDR3 protein: CSVVGTGTTGELFF

clone size: -
D gene: TRBD2
V gene: TRBV5-1
J gene: TRBJ2-7
CDR3 DNA: TGCGCCAGCAGCCGACCGGGACTAGCGGGGGTAGAGCAGTACTTC
CDR3 protein: CASSRPGLAGVEQYF

clone size: -
D gene: TRBD1
V gene: TRBV9
J gene: TRBJ2-6
CDR3 DNA: TGTGCCAGCAGCCGGACAGGGGTTGGGGCCAACGTCCTGACTTTC
CDR3 protein: CASSRTGVGANVLTF

clone size: few
D gene: -
V gene: TRBV9
J gene: TRBJ1-5
CDR3 DNA: TGTGCCAGCAGCCAGTGGGGGGATGCCAATCAGCCCCAGCATTTT
CDR3 protein: CASSQWGDANQPQHF

clone size: -
D gene: -
V gene: TRBV10-2
J gene: TRBJ1-5
CDR3 DNA: TGCGCCAGCAGCGCGACTGGTGACAGAGGACAGCCCCAGCATTTT
CDR3 protein: CASSATGDRGQPQHF

clone size: -
D gene: -
V gene: TRBV7-9
J gene: TRBJ2-1
CDR3 DNA: TGTGCCAGCAGCTACCAGAATGAGCAGTTCTTC
CDR3 protein: CASSYQNEQFF

clone size: -
D gene: -
V gene: TRBV25-1
J gene: TRBJ2-2
CDR3 DNA: TGTGCCAGCATTTCGGGACTCAACACCGGGGAGCTGTTTTTT
CDR3 protein: CASISGLNTGELFF

clone size: -
D gene: -
V gene: TRBV30
J gene: TRBJ2-3
CDR3 DNA: TGTGCCTGGACTAAGAAAGATACGCAGTATTTT
CDR3 protein: CAWTKKDTQYF

clone size: once
D gene: -
V gene: TRBV18
J gene: TRBJ2-7
CDR3 DNA: TGTGCCAGCTCACCCCGCGCAGGAGGCGACTACGAGCAGTACTTC
CDR3 protein: CASSPRAGGDYEQYF

clone size: -
D gene: -
V gene: TRBV19
J gene: TRBJ2-7
CDR3 DNA: TGTGCCAGTAGTTCCCAGGGTTACGAGCAGTACTTC
CDR3 protein: CASSSQGYEQYF

clone size: -
D gene: -
V gene: TRBV6-2/TRBV6-3
J gene: TRBJ1-5
CDR3 DNA: TGTGCCAGCAGTTACTCGTTGGAGGGCGCGGGGCCCCAGCATTTT
CDR3 protein: CASSYSLEGAGPQHF

clone size: -
D gene: -
V gene: TRBV29-1
J gene: TRBJ1-3
CDR3 DNA: TGCAGCGCCGGGTATGGAAACACCATATATTTT
CDR3 protein: CSAGYGNTIYF

clone size: -
D gene: -
V gene: TRBV6-5
J gene: TRBJ1-3
CDR3 DNA: TGTGCCACCACGGACAGTAATCGAAACACCATATATTTT
CDR3 protein: CATTDSNRNTIYF

clone size: few
D gene: TRBD1
V gene: TRBV6-5
J gene: TRBJ1-3
CDR3 DNA: TGTGCCAGCAGTTATAACAGGGGTCCGGGAAACACCATATATTTT
CDR3 protein: CASSYNRGPGNTIYF

clone size: -
D gene: TRBD1
V gene: TRBV5-1
J gene: TRBJ1-1
CDR3 DNA: TGCGCCAGCAGCTCAACAGGGGCTGGCCTGAACACTGAAGCTTTCTTT
CDR3 protein: CASSSTGAGLNTEAFF

clone size: -
D gene: -
V gene: TRBV21-1
J gene: TRBJ1-3
CDR3 DNA: TGTGCCAGCAGCAAAGGGGGGTACCGGGACAGATGGGGAAACACCATATATTTT
CDR3 protein: CASSKGGYRDRWGNTIYF

clone size: -
D gene: TRBD2
V gene: TRBV6-2/TRBV6-3
J gene: TRBJ2-4
CDR3 DNA: TGTGCCAGCAGTTACAGTGCGGGGGGGGCCAAAAACATTCAGTACTTC
CDR3 protein: CASSYSAGGAKNIQYF

clone size: -
D gene: -
V gene: TRBV6-5
J gene: TRBJ1-2
CDR3 DNA: TGTGCCAGCACCCCAGGGCGGGGAAGCACCTATGGCTACACCTTC
CDR3 protein: CASTPGRGSTYGYTF

clone size: -
D gene: -
V gene: TRBV18
J gene: TRBJ2-1
CDR3 DNA: TGTGCCAGCTCGCCTGAGGGTGAGCAGTTCTTC
CDR3 protein: CASSPEGEQFF

clone size: -
D gene: TRBD1
V gene: TRBV19
J gene: TRBJ1-1
CDR3 DNA: TGTGCCAGTATGACAGGGGAGACTTACATGAACACTGAAGCTTTCTTT
CDR3 protein: CASMTGETYMNTEAFF

clone size: -
D gene: TRBD2
V gene: TRBV7-9
J gene: TRBJ2-2
CDR3 DNA: TGTGCCAGCAGTACCCCTGCCGGGAGGGCCCACGGGGAGCTGTTTTTT
CDR3 protein: CASSTPAGRAHGELFF

clone size: -
D gene: -
V gene: TRBV6-5
J gene: TRBJ1-1
CDR3 DNA: TGTGCCAGCAATCAGGGCACTGAAGCTTTCTTT
CDR3 protein: CASNQGTEAFF

clone size: -
D gene: -
V gene: TRBV10-1
J gene: TRBJ2-3
CDR3 DNA: TGCGCCAGCAGTGAGAGGACTGGCACAGATACGCAGTATTTT
CDR3 protein: CASSERTGTDTQYF

clone size: -
D gene: TRBD2
V gene: TRBV6-4
J gene: TRBJ2-1
CDR3 DNA: TGTGCCAGCAGTGATAAATCCTGGACTAGTCAGAATGAGCAGTTCTTC
CDR3 protein: CASSDKSWTSQNEQFF

clone size: -
D gene: TRBD2
V gene: TRBV6-5
J gene: TRBJ2-1
CDR3 DNA: TGTGCCAGCAGCCGACTAGCGGGGAACAATGAGCAGTTCTTC
CDR3 protein: CASSRLAGNNEQFF

clone size: -
D gene: -
V gene: TRBV20-1
J gene: TRBJ2-3
CDR3 DNA: TGCAGTGCAGCTCCGGGAGATACGCAGTATTTT
CDR3 protein: CSAAPGDTQYF

clone size: few
D gene: -
V gene: TRBV7-3
J gene: TRBJ1-1
CDR3 DNA: TGTGCCAGCAGCCCCCAACACCGGAACACTGAAGCTTTCTTT
CDR3 protein: CASSPQHRNTEAFF

clone size: -
D gene: -
V gene: TRBV27
J gene: TRBJ1-5
CDR3 DNA: TGTGCCAGCAGTTTAGTTGGGGCCTATAGCAATCAGCCCCAGCATTTT
CDR3 protein: CASSLVGAYSNQPQHF

clone size: -
D gene: -
V gene: TRBV7-9
J gene: TRBJ2-1
CDR3 DNA: TGTGCCAGCAGCCGCCGCCTCGGAGGGTACAATGAGCAGTTCTTC
CDR3 protein: CASSRRLGGYNEQFF

clone size: -
D gene: -
V gene: TRBV5-4
J gene: TRBJ2-7
CDR3 DNA: TGTGCCAGCAGCTCATCGTCGGTGCCCTACGAGCAGTACTTC
CDR3 protein: CASSSSSVPYEQYF

clone size: few
D gene: -
V gene: TRBV7-9
J gene: TRBJ2-6
CDR3 DNA: TGTGCCAGCAGCTCGCTACAGGGCGTTCTCAACGTCCTGACTTTC
CDR3 protein: CASSSLQGVLNVLTF

clone size: -
D gene: TRBD1
V gene: TRBV11-2
J gene: TRBJ1-6
CDR3 DNA: TGTGCCAGCGGATGGGACAGGGTAAATTCACCCCTCCACTTT
CDR3 protein: CASGWDRVNSPLHF

clone size: once
D gene: -
V gene: TRBV19
J gene: TRBJ2-3
CDR3 DNA: TGTGCCAGTAGTTTAGCGGTAACTAGCACAGATACGCAGTATTTT
CDR3 protein: CASSLAVTSTDTQYF

clone size: -
D gene: TRBD1
V gene: TRBV5-6
J gene: TRBJ2-2
CDR3 DNA: TGTGCCAGCAGCTTGCCGGGACAGTCCTCCGGGGAGCTGTTTTTT
CDR3 protein: CASSLPGQSSGELFF

clone size: -
D gene: -
V gene: TRBV6-1
J gene: TRBJ1-5
CDR3 DNA: TGTGCCAGCAGTGGGGGGGTGTCTGCCGATAGCAATCAGCCCCAGCATTTT
CDR3 protein: CASSGGVSADSNQPQHF

clone size: -
D gene: -
V gene: TRBV6-6
J gene: TRBJ1-3
CDR3 DNA: TGTGCCAGCAGTCGAGGACGACCGAGGGTCTCTGGAAACACCATATATTTT
CDR3 protein: CASSRGRPRVSGNTIYF

clone size: -
D gene: TRBD2
V gene: TRBV7-7
J gene: TRBJ2-1
CDR3 DNA: TGTGCTAGCAGCTCGGGACTAGCGGGAGCAGGGGGAAATGAGCAGTTCTTC
CDR3 protein: CASSSGLAGAGGNEQFF